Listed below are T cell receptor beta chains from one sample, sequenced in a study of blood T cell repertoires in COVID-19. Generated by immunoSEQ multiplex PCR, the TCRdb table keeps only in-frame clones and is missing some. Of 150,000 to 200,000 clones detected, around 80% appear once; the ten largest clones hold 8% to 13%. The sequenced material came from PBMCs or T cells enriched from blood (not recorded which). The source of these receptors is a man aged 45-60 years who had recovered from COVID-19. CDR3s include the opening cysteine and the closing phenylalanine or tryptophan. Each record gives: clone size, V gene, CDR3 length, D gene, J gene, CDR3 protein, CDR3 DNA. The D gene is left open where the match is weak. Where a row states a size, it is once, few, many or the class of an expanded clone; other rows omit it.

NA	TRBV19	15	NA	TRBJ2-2	CASSWARGSSGELFF	TGTGCCAGTAGTTGGGCGCGGGGCTCGTCCGGGGAGCTGTTTTTT
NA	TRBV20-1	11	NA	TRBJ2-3	CSAKSLDTQYF	TGCAGTGCTAAAAGCCTAGATACGCAGTATTTT
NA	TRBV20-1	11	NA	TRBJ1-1	CSAQSWGGAFF	TGCAGTGCCCAGAGTTGGGGGGGCGCTTTCTTT
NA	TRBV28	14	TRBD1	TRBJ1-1	CASSLAGGATEAFF	TGTGCCAGCAGTTTAGCAGGGGGAGCCACTGAAGCTTTCTTT
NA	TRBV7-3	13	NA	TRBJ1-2	CASSQHALGEPGF	TGTGCCAGCAGCCAACACGCCTTAGGGGAACCCGGGTTC
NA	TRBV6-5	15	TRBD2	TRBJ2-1	CASHPGTSGKNEQFF	TGTGCCAGCCACCCTGGGACTAGCGGGAAGAATGAGCAGTTCTTC
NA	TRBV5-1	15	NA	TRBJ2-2	CASSLTTTNTGELFF	TGCGCCAGCAGCTTGACTACGACGAACACCGGGGAGCTGTTTTTT
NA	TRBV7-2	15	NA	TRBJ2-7	CASSSRWAPSYEQYF	TGTGCCAGCAGCTCCCGTTGGGCCCCCTCCTACGAGCAGTACTTC
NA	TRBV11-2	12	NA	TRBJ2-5	CASSLSKETQYF	TGTGCCAGCAGCTTGTCAAAAGAGACCCAGTACTTC
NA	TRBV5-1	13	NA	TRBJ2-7	CASSYAGSYEQYF	TGCGCCAGCAGCTATGCGGGGAGCTACGAGCAGTACTTC
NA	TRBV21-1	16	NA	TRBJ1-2	CASSNRITGGVYGYTF	TGTGCCAGCAGCAACAGGATTACAGGGGGCGTCTATGGCTACACCTTC
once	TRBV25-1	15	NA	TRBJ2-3	CASSESGPQEDTQYF	TGTGCCAGCAGTGAATCAGGGCCCCAAGAAGATACGCAGTATTTT
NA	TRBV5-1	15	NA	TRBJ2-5	CASSQSTGTQETQYF	TGCGCCAGCAGCCAGTCAACAGGGACCCAAGAGACCCAGTACTTC
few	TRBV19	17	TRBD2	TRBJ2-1	CASRSSGESGSYNEQFF	TGTGCCAGTAGGTCTAGCGGGGAGTCGGGCTCCTACAATGAGCAGTTCTTC
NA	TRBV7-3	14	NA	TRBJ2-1	CASSSPGRGNEQFF	TGTGCCAGCAGCTCCCCGGGGAGAGGTAATGAGCAGTTCTTC
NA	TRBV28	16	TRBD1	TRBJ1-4	CASRFIPGQGNEKLFF	TGTGCCAGCAGATTTATCCCGGGACAGGGGAATGAAAAACTGTTTTTT
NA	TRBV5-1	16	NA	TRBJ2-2	CASSLMGGRNTGELFF	TGCGCCAGCAGCTTGATGGGGGGAAGGAACACCGGGGAGCTGTTTTTT
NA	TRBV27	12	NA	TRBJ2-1	CASSFPRSEQFF	TGTGCCAGCAGTTTCCCCCGGAGTGAGCAGTTCTTC
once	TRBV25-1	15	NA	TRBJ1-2	CASSDPRGGGYGYTF	TGTGCCAGCAGTGATCCCAGGGGCGGTGGCTATGGCTACACCTTC
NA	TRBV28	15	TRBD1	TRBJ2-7	CASTHRQGRRYEQYF	TGTGCCAGCACCCACAGACAGGGGCGCCGATACGAGCAGTACTTC
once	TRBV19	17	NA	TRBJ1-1	CASSPAGVWNMNTEAFF	TGTGCCAGTAGTCCCGCGGGGGTGTGGAACATGAACACTGAAGCTTTCTTT
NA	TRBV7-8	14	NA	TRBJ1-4	CASSGGDGNEKLFF	TGTGCCAGCAGCGGGGGGGACGGTAATGAAAAACTGTTTTTT
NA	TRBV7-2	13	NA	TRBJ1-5	CASSLGSHQPQHF	TGTGCCAGCAGCTTAGGTAGTCATCAGCCCCAGCATTTT
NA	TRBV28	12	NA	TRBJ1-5	CASRSGAQPQHF	TGTGCCAGCCGGTCAGGGGCACAGCCCCAGCATTTT
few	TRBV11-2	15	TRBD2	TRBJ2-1	CASRPLGGAYNEQFF	TGTGCCAGCAGGCCACTGGGGGGGGCCTACAATGAGCAGTTCTTC
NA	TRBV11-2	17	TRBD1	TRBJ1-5	CASSGGQGRHSNQPQHF	TGTGCCAGCAGCGGGGGACAGGGGAGACATAGCAATCAGCCCCAGCATTTT
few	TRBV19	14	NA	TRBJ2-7	CASSISQNSYEQYF	TGTGCCAGTAGCATTAGCCAGAACTCCTACGAGCAGTACTTC
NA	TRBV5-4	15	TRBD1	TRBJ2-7	CASSARGTGDREQYF	TGTGCCAGCAGCGCCCGGGGGACAGGGGACCGCGAGCAGTACTTC
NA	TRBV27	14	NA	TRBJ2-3	CASSQVSGTDTQYF	TGTGCCAGCAGTCAGGTATCTGGCACAGATACGCAGTATTTT
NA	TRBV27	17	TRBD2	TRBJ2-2	CASSLGLAGGFTGELFF	TGTGCCAGCAGTCTGGGACTAGCGGGGGGATTTACCGGGGAGCTGTTTTTT
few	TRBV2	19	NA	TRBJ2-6	CASSEARQGGFSGANVLTF	TGTGCCAGCAGTGAAGCGCGGCAGGGGGGATTTTCTGGGGCCAACGTCCTGACTTTC
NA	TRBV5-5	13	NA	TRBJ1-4	CASSRTENEKLFF	TGTGCCAGCAGCCGGACAGAAAATGAAAAACTGTTTTTT
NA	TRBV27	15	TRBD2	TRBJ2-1	CASRRAGVSYNEQFF	TGTGCCAGCAGGCGAGCGGGGGTCTCCTACAATGAGCAGTTCTTC
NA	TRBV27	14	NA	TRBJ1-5	CASSLWGSGQPQHF	TGTGCCAGCAGTTTATGGGGATCGGGACAGCCCCAGCATTTT
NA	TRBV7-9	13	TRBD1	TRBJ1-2	CASSSTGIYGYTF	TGTGCCAGCAGCTCGACAGGGATATATGGCTACACCTTC
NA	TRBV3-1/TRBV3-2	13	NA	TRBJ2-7	CASSQTGFYEQYF	TGTGCCAGCAGCCAAACAGGGTTCTACGAGCAGTACTTC
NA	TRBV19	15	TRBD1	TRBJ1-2	CASSTDRGQNYGYTF	TGTGCCAGTAGTACGGACAGGGGACAGAACTATGGCTACACCTTC
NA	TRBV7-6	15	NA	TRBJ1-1	CASSSKQGKNTEAFF	TGTGCCAGCAGCTCTAAACAGGGTAAAAACACTGAAGCTTTCTTT
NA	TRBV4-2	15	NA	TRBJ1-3	CASSLRQVIGNTIYF	TGTGCCAGCAGCCTAAGACAGGTTATTGGAAACACCATATATTTT
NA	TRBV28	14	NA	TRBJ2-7	CASRPQGGSYEQYF	TGTGCCAGCAGACCCCAGGGAGGAAGCTACGAGCAGTACTTC
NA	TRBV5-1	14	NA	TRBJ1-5	CASSRDTSNQPQHF	TGCGCCAGCAGTCGGGACACTAGCAATCAGCCCCAGCATTTT
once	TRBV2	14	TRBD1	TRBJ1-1	CASSPDRVNTEAFF	TGTGCCAGCAGTCCAGACAGGGTGAACACTGAAGCTTTCTTT
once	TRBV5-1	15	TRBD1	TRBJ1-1	CASSYVRQGAGEAFF	TGCGCCAGCAGCTACGTTCGACAGGGGGCCGGTGAAGCTTTCTTT
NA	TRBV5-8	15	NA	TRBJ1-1	CASSLGRVMNTEAFF	TGTGCCAGCAGCTTGGGTAGAGTTATGAACACTGAAGCTTTCTTT
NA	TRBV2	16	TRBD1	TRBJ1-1	CASSEARGTGRIEAFF	TGTGCCAGCAGTGAAGCGAGGGGGACAGGGAGAATTGAAGCTTTCTTT
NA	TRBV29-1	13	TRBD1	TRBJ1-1	CSVVGQGRTEAFF	TGCAGCGTCGTAGGACAGGGGCGCACTGAAGCTTTCTTT
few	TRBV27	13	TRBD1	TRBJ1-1	CASRETGGRAAFF	TGTGCCAGCAGGGAGACAGGGGGCAGGGCAGCTTTCTTT
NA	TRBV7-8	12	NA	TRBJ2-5	CASSLIGETQYF	TGTGCCAGCAGCTTAATCGGGGAGACCCAGTACTTC
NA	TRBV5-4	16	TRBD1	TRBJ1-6	CASSPGTGGPNSPLHF	TGTGCCAGCAGCCCGGGGACAGGGGGTCCTAATTCACCCCTCCACTTT
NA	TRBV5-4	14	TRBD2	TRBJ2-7	CASSLSGSDGEQYF	TGTGCCAGCAGCTTGAGCGGGAGTGATGGCGAGCAGTACTTC
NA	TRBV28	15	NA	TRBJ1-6	CASRPAGSYNSPLHF	TGTGCCAGCCGACCAGCGGGCTCCTATAATTCACCCCTCCACTTT
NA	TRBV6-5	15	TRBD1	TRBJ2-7	CASSPTGGRSYEQYF	TGTGCCAGCAGTCCAACAGGGGGCAGGTCCTACGAGCAGTACTTC
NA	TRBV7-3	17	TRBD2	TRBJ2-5	CASSSLGGGRGQETQYF	TGTGCCAGCAGCTCCCTCGGGGGGGGGCGAGGGCAAGAGACCCAGTACTTC
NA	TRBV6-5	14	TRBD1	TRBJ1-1	CASRKNRGDPEAFF	TGTGCCAGCAGAAAGAACAGGGGAGATCCTGAAGCTTTCTTT
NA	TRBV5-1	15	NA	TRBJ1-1	CASSFTGQMNTEAFF	TGCGCCAGCAGCTTTACTGGACAGATGAACACTGAAGCTTTCTTT
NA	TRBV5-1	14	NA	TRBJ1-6	CASSSGGDNSPLHF	TGCGCCAGCAGCTCCGGGGGGGATAATTCACCCCTCCACTTT
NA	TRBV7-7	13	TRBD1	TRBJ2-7	CASSPTGVGEQYF	TGTGCCAGCAGCCCGACAGGGGTGGGCGAGCAGTACTTC
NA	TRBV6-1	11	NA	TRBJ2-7	CASSEQGEQYF	TGTGCCAGCAGTGAACAGGGCGAGCAGTACTTC